The T cell receptor (beta chain) under discussion was sequenced for a study of blood T cell repertoires in COVID-19. Study at large: The study drew acute and convalescent COVID-19 samples from the United States, Italy and Spain. Sample material is recorded as cDNA or gDNA derived from T cells, B-cell-depleted T cells, or PBMCs.

The V end lost 5 bases, the J end lost 7 bases, and 6 bases lay between the germline ends. Germline values: CDR1 MNHEY, CDR2 SVGAGI. This CDR3 contains 12 residues. Here immunoSEQ multiplex PCR was the method, and the copy in TCRdb shows in-frame clones only, minus some. The sample holds 120,000 to 150,000 clones, 80% to 85% seen once. The TCR was taken from a man in his forties with acute COVID-19. Sequenced sample: PBMCs or T cells enriched from blood (not recorded which). The chain carries TRBV6-5 and TRBJ1-6, with no clear D. The CDR3 bases are TGTGCCAGCAGTACACAGAATTCACCCCTCCACTTT. Its protein product is CASSTQNSPLHF.